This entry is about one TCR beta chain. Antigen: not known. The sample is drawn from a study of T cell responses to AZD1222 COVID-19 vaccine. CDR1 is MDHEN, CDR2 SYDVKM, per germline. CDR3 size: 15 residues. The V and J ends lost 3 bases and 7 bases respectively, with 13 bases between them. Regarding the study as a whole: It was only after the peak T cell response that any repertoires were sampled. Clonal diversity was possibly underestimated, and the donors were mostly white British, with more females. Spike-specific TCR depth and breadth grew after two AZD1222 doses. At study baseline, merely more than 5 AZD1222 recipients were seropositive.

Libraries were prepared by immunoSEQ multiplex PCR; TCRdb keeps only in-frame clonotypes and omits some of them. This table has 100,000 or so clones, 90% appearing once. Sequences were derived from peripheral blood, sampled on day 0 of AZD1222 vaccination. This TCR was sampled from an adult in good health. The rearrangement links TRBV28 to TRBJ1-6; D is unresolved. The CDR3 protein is CASSLVRSGNSPLHF. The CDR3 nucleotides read TGTGCCAGCAGTTTGGTCCGAAGTGGGAATTCACCCCTCCACTTT.